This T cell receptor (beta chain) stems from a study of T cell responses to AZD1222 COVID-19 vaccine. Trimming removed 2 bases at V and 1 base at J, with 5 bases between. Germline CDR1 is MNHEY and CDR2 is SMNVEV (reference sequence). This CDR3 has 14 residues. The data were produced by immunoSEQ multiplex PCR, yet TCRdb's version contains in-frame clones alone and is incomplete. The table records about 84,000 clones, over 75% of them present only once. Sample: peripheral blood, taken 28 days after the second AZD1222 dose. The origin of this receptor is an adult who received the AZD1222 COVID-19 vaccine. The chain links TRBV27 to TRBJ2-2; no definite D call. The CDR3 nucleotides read TGTGCCAGCAGTTTAGGTTGGAACACCGGGGAGCTGTTTTTT. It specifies CASSLGWNTGELFF.